What follows are 13 T cell receptor beta chains derived from one specimen sequenced in a study of brain T cells in children with intractable seizures. Clones were read by immunoSEQ multiplex PCR, and TCRdb kept only the in-frame ones, dropping some. The sample holds about 320,000 clones; about 93% are singletons and the top ten take 5.7%. The time point: blood from clinic visit 5 months post-surgery; TSC patient then seizure free. Sequenced material: peripheral blood, taken approximately 5 months after surgery. The receptors shown here come from a boy less than two years old with tuberous sclerosis and intractable seizures.

The CDR3 DNA follows: TGTGCCAGCAGCTTAATGGTGGGGCGAGAGACCCAGTACTTC. Amino acid sequence: CASSLMVGRETQYF. The rearrangement joins TRBV7-8 to TRBJ2-5, with D maybe TRBD1 (5 bases). CDR1 SGHVS and CDR2 FQNEAQ come from the germline V gene. V lost 2 bases, J lost 4 bases, and 11 bases lay in between. The CDR3 contains 14 residues.

J is TRBJ1-5 and V is TRBV7-2; the D gene is possibly TRBD1 (5 bases). Between the trimmed V and J ends, which lost 1 base and 3 bases, there was a span of 7 bases. Germline CDR1 is SGHTA and CDR2 is FQGNSA. CDR3 length equals 14 residues. Written as DNA, the CDR3 is TGTGCCAGCAGCTTAGGGGGGAACAATCAGCCCCAGCATTTT. This translates into CASSLGGNNQPQHF.

V is TRBV29-1 and J is TRBJ2-1; D not certain. From germline, CDR1 is SQVTM and CDR2 ANQGSEA. V shed 4 bases and J shed 6 bases, with 10 bases lying between them. The CDR3 is 12 amino acids. The CDR3 spells CSVGAARNEQFF. In nucleotides, the CDR3 is TGCAGCGTTGGGGCTGCGCGCAATGAGCAGTTCTTC.

In its sample, this clone was seen once. The rearrangement uses TRBV30 and TRBJ1-3; no clear D gene. V was clipped by 3 bases and J by 8 bases, with 14 bases between them. CDR3 length: 13 amino acids. Germline-derived CDR1 and CDR2 are GTSNPN and SVGIG (reference sequence). The CDR3 DNA is TGTGCCTGGAGATTCGACCAGCGGGACACCATATATTTT. Translated, it gives CAWRFDQRDTIYF.

The genes are TRBV12-5 and TRBJ1-3, with D unclear. Trimming shortened V by 2 bases and J by 7 bases, and 0 bases separated the two germline ends. Per germline, CDR1 LGHNT and CDR2 FRNRAP. The CDR3 length is 10 residues. As DNA, the CDR3 is TGTGCTAGTGGTTTGAACACCATATATTTT. Translating gives CASGLNTIYF.

The J gene is TRBJ2-5, the V gene TRBV2; TRBD2 agrees at 7 bases. Per the germline V gene, CDR1 is SNHLY and CDR2 is FYNNEI. V trimming: 10 bases; J trimming: 3 bases; junction bases outside the gene matches: 17. This CDR3 spans 16 amino acids. CDR3 residues: CATSREGARLEETQYF. The CDR3 coding sequence is TGTGCCACCTCGAGGGAGGGAGCCAGGCTAGAAGAGACCCAGTACTTC.

This clone was observed once. The chain links TRBV7-2 to TRBJ2-2; D might be TRBD2 (5 bases). Germline CDR1 is SGHTA and CDR2 is FQGNSA. V was trimmed by 1 base and J by 4 bases, leaving 10 bases between them. CDR3 length equals 15 residues. CDR3 coding DNA: TGTGCCAGCAGCTTAGTTGCGGGTATCACCGGGGAGCTGTTTTTT. This encodes CASSLVAGITGELFF.

The V gene is TRBV5-1, the J gene TRBJ2-2, with 10 nucleotides matching TRBD1. CDR1 and CDR2 (germline): SGHRS, YFSETQ. The CDR3 is made up of 18 amino acids. V was pared by 4 bases and J by 6 bases, with 15 bases of the junction left unmatched. The CDR3 loop reads CASSQKISGTGVAGELFF. For the CDR3, the DNA is TGCGCCAGCAGCCAGAAGATTTCCGGGACAGGGGTCGCCGGGGAGCTGTTTTTT.

The chain is built from TRBV6-2 or TRBV6-3 and TRBJ2-1; 9 nucleotides agree with TRBD2. There are 15 residues in the CDR3. The trim removed 5 bases at V and 7 bases at J, leaving 9 bases unmatched. Germline CDR1 is MNHEY and CDR2 is SVGEGT. In nucleotides, the CDR3 is TGTGCCAGCAGTCTCCTAGCGGGGTTGGGGAATGAGCAGTTCTTC. Translation: CASSLLAGLGNEQFF.

The rearrangement uses TRBV5-1 and TRBJ2-1; maybe TRBD2 (5 bases). CDR3 length: 13 amino acids. Germline assignment: CDR1 SGHRS and CDR2 YFSETQ. Trimming removed 0 bases at V and 8 bases at J, with 9 bases between. Written as DNA, the CDR3 is TGCGCCAGCAGCTTGGGGACTTTTTATGAGCAGTTCTTC. Residues: CASSLGTFYEQFF.

The chain employs TRBV5-4 and TRBJ2-4; 9 bases match TRBD1. Trimming removed 2 bases from V and 10 bases from J; junction bases left unmatched: 10. The CDR3 has 15 amino acids. CDR1 and CDR2 from the germline V gene are SGHNT and YYREEE (reference sequence). Here the CDR3 DNA reads TGTGCCAGCAGCTTCTACAGGGGGCTTGGGGGAATTCAGTACTTC. Protein product: CASSFYRGLGGIQYF.

On this clone itself: Because the CDR3's place on the DNA is in doubt, the DNA is left out and the CDR3 is given as listed by TCRdb. The V call is TRBV27, the J call TRBJ2-1; no DNA check was done on the table's D call, TRBD2. The CDR3 totals 17 residues, both ends included. Germline lookup yields CDR1 MNHEY and CDR2 SMNVEV (reference sequence). CDR3 loop: CASSSSVSAYSYNEQFF.

CDR3 in DNA: TGCGCCAGCAGCCAAGAGGTCCGCAAGCGGGGTTGGTATTTT. Translation gives CASSQEVRKRGWYF. The chain carries TRBV4-1 and TRBJ2-3; 7 positions match TRBD2. J was trimmed by 14 bases and V by 0 bases; bases with no gene match: 11. Germline assignment: CDR1 MGHRA and CDR2 YSYEKL. This CDR3 is 14 amino acids long.